The clone carrying this T cell receptor (beta chain) was counted ten times or more. Its antigen is undetermined. Unique molecular identifiers were used in preparing the TCRbeta library. One entry per CDR3 protein results from TCRdb running MiXCR on the PCR reads. The table has about 300,000 distinct CDR3 sequences, less than 9.5% seen once. The source of the sample is a study of T-cell reconstitution after alpha-beta-depleted transplantation in children. Overall study results and limits: Surviving recipient T cells and thymic progenitors underlay high day-60 TCRbeta diversity in some patients. Fresh T-cell production supplied most of the T-cell counts and diversity seen one year after transplant. Several hundred graft clones that had expanded were reportedly the source of alpha-beta T cells about two months after transplant.

V was pared by 4 bases and J by 5 bases, with 10 bases between. This CDR3 is built from 13 residues. CDR1 and CDR2 (germline): SGHRS, YFSETQ. The sample was peripheral blood, taken 360 days after TCRalphabeta/CD19-depleted stem cell transplant. The origin of this receptor is a female patient aged 2-15 years who had a stem cell transplant for Fanconi anemia, so the T cells may come from the graft donor. The chain recombines TRBV5-1 with TRBJ2-1; D is possibly TRBD1 or TRBD2 (6 bases each). The CDR3 spells CASSGGLDNEQFF. The CDR3 DNA follows: TGCGCCAGCAGCGGGGGGCTGGACAATGAGCAGTTCTTC.